One sample yielded the 12 T cell receptor beta chains listed below, sequenced in a study of blood T cell repertoires in COVID-19. The data were produced by immunoSEQ multiplex PCR, yet TCRdb's version contains in-frame clones alone and is incomplete. The data hold about 280,000 clones, with 70% to 90% observed a single time. Sequencing used PBMCs or T cells enriched from blood (not recorded which). The receptor source for this set is a woman younger than 45 who had recovered from COVID-19.

The CDR3 is CAWTWTGYTYGYTF. The DNA for the CDR3 is TGTGCCTGGACCTGGACAGGCTACACCTATGGCTACACCTTC. J is TRBJ1-2 and V is TRBV30, with TRBD1 matching 7 bases. CDR3 size: 14 residues. Germline V gene sequence: CDR1 GTSNPN, CDR2 SVGIG (reference sequence). The V and J ends lost 4 bases and 4 bases, in that order; junction bases with no gene match: 9.

The chain employs TRBV10-3 and TRBJ1-5; D is unresolved. CDR3 length: 12 residues. The V gene lost 10 bases and the J gene lost 4 bases, with 11 bases spanning the gap. Germline CDR1 and CDR2: ENHRY and SYGVKD. CDR3 protein: CATLNKNQPQHF. The CDR3 region has the DNA TGTGCCACCCTTAACAAGAATCAGCCCCAGCATTTT.

The gene calls are TRBV5-1 and TRBJ2-3; 10 bases fit TRBD1. The CDR3 runs to 17 residues. Per germline, CDR1 SGHRS and CDR2 YFSETQ. Germline trimming cut 0 bases from V and 0 bases from J; bases unmatched to any gene: 4. The CDR3 spells CASSLAPGQGSTDTQYF. The CDR3 nucleotides are TGCGCCAGCAGCTTGGCCCCGGGACAGGGGAGCACAGATACGCAGTATTTT.

The chain employs TRBV7-8 and TRBJ1-1; TRBD1 matches at 7 bases. Looked up from germline, CDR1 is SGHVS and CDR2 is FQNEAQ. V dropped 4 bases and J dropped 4; count of bases not matched to a gene: 3. The CDR3 consists of 13 residues. The CDR3 DNA is TGTGCCAGCAGCTCCGCAGGGGGCACTGAAGCTTTCTTT. It codes for CASSSAGGTEAFF. The complete variable domain, with remaining parts taken from reference TRBV7-8 and TRBJ1-1, reads GAGVSQSPRYKVAKRGQDVALRCDPISGHVSLFWYQQALGQGPEFLTYFQNEAQLDKSGLPSDRFFAERPEGSVSTLKIQRTQQEDSAVYLCASSSAGGTEAFFGQGTRLTVV.

This chain uses TRBV7-9 with TRBJ2-3, with TRBD2 matching 9 bases. CDR1 SEHNR and CDR2 FQNEAQ come from the germline V gene (reference sequence). The CDR3 has 17 residues. J lost 4 bases, V lost 5 bases, and 13 bases had no gene match. CDR3 sequence reads: CASSPGAGGPRADTQYF. The CDR3 nucleotides read TGTGCCAGCAGCCCTGGGGCGGGAGGGCCGCGCGCAGATACGCAGTATTTT.

The chain links TRBV5-1 to TRBJ1-2; D is ambiguous. CDR3 size: 15 residues. Trimming left V 1 base short and J 1 base short, with 11 bases between. Germline CDR1 SGHRS, CDR2 YFSETQ. Here the CDR3 DNA reads TGCGCCAGCAGCTTGAGCCGGGGAATTAACTATGGCTACACCTTC. Protein: CASSLSRGINYGYTF.

This clone was seen only once. This chain links TRBV7-3 with TRBJ1-1; perhaps TRBD1 as D (6 bases). The germline V gene encodes CDR1 SGHTA and CDR2 FQGTGA. Trimming shortened V by 7 bases and J by 5 bases, and 11 bases separated the two germline ends. The length of the CDR3 is 12 residues. Here the CDR3 reads CASTSQGTEAFF. The DNA for the CDR3 is TGTGCCAGCACCTCACAGGGAACTGAAGCTTTCTTT.

The V call is TRBV27, the J call TRBJ1-6; 7 nucleotides line up with TRBD1. CDR3 length equals 15 residues. Germline V lookup: CDR1 MNHEY, CDR2 SMNVEV (reference sequence). V was pared by 3 bases and J by 7 bases, with 6 bases of the junction left unmatched. In DNA form, the CDR3 reads TGTGCCAGCAGTTTCCTGGCAGGGGGAAATTCACCCCTCCACTTT. It encodes CASSFLAGGNSPLHF.

The chain employs TRBV19 and TRBJ2-1; D gene unclear. The V end lost 10 bases, the J end lost 5 bases, and 12 bases lay between the germline ends. The CDR3 runs to 12 residues. Germline CDR1 LNHDA, CDR2 SQIVND (reference sequence). As DNA, the CDR3 is TGTGCCACCTCGTTTCTTGACAATGAGCAGTTCTTC. This translates into CATSFLDNEQFF.

J is TRBJ2-2 and V is TRBV27, with D tentatively TRBD2 (7 bases). CDR3 length: 10 amino acids. V was trimmed by 8 bases and J by 15 bases, leaving 13 bases between them. Germline CDR1 reads MNHEY; CDR2 reads SMNVEV (reference sequence). CDR3 sequence: CASGRGPMFF. The CDR3, as DNA: TGTGCCAGCGGGCGGGGGCCGATGTTTTTT.

The chain joins TRBV3-1 (or the pseudogene TRBV3-2) to TRBJ1-6, with D perhaps TRBD1 (6 bases). The CDR3 runs 16 residues. Per germline, CDR1 LGHDT and CDR2 YNNKEL (reference sequence). V was cut by 4 bases and J by 0 bases, with 10 bases left in between. This CDR3 is CASSPLDSSYNSPLHF. CDR3 DNA sequence: TGTGCCAGCAGCCCGCTGGACAGCTCCTATAATTCACCCCTCCACTTT.

This chain links TRBV28 with TRBJ1-2; D remains ambiguous. Germline V gene sequence: CDR1 MDHEN, CDR2 SYDVKM. The CDR3 covers 13 residues. The V end was cut by 6 bases, the J end by 4 bases, with 12 bases between. The CDR3 spells CASRLQTSYGYTF. The CDR3, as DNA: TGTGCCAGCAGGTTGCAGACAAGCTATGGCTACACCTTC.